This passage covers 9 T cell receptor beta chains from one sample sequenced in a study of tumor and adjacent non-tumor tissue in lung cancer (dated by TCRdb to between 2017 and 2018). Library construction relied on multiplex PCR. Sequenced using an Illumina HiSeq 2500. TCRbeta libraries were built by three rounds of nested PCR using primers (Table S4), following protocols modified from ARM-PCR. TCRdb reprocessing: public reads trimmed at Q25 with fastp, clones called with MiXCR, in-frame beta chains kept. Under each unique CDR3 protein, matching rows form one entry showing the most common genes and DNA. Across this sample there are around 57,000 distinct CDR3 sequences, with around two thirds seen only once. Under 35% of the sample goes to the ten largest clones. Bulk unsorted tissue served as the source for RNA extraction, and RNA quality was assessed using a NanoDrop ND-1000 and an Agilent 2100. Normal lung samples were distant non-tumor tissue taken more than 3 cm from the tumor edge.

The sample taken for sequencing was distant non-tumor lung tissue. These receptors originate from a man in his 70s with non-small cell lung cancer.

Details on this clonotype: An end of the junction does not agree with germline; a read error may underlie this. The J gene is TRBJ2-7, the V gene TRBV4-2; D possibly corresponds to TRBD1 (5 bases). Germline CDR1 reads LGHNA; CDR2 reads YNFKEQ. The CDR3 loop spans 13 amino acids. CDR3 nucleotide sequence: TGTGCCAGCAGTCCCCCGAAAGACAGCGAGCAATACTTC. Amino acids: CASSPPKDSEQYF.

Comments on this clonotype: This clone may be a read error of a much larger clone one base away. The rearrangement joins TRBV30 to TRBJ2-4; no clear D gene. The CDR3 totals 15 residues. Germline CDR1 GTSNPN, CDR2 SVGIG (reference sequence). CDR3 nucleotide sequence: TGTGCCTGGAGAGGTATACACGACGGCAAAAACATTCGGTACTTC. It codes for CAWRGIHDGKNIRYF. The whole variable domain, remainder taken from reference TRBV30 and TRBJ2-4, is SQTIHQWPATLVQPVGSPLSLECTVEGTSNPNLYWYRQAAGRGLQLLFYSVGIGQISSEVPQNLSASRPQDRQFILSSKKLLLSDSGFYLCAWRGIHDGKNIRYFGAGTRLSVL.

There are many counts of this clonotype. V is TRBV11-2 and J is TRBJ2-1; D possibly matches TRBD1 or TRBD2 (6 bases each). The CDR3 runs to 17 residues. Deletions cut 0 bases from V and 4 bases from J, with 16 bases between. Germline V gene sequence: CDR1 SGHAT, CDR2 FQNNGV. In nucleotides, the CDR3 is TGTGCCAGCAGCTTAGATCTAGGGGGGCGAGGGTACAATGAGCAGTTCTTC. It is translated as CASSLDLGGRGYNEQFF.

Note on this clonotype: Relative to the germline gene, one junction end is altered; a read error may explain this. V is TRBV11-3 and J is TRBJ2-4; a possible D gene is TRBD1 (6 bases). The CDR3 totals 16 residues. Germline lookup yields CDR1 SGHNT and CDR2 YENEEA. CDR3 coding DNA: TGTGCCAGCAGCTTGAACAGGGTTAATCCCAATAACATTCAGTACTTC. This translates into CASSLNRVNPNNIQYF.

This clonotype was found once. A read error is possible here, since a much larger clone lies one base away. The V and J genes are TRBV6-5 and TRBJ2-4; no reliable D call. The CDR3 is made up of 13 amino acids. Looked up from germline, CDR1 is MNHEY and CDR2 is SVGAGI. The CDR3 DNA sequence: TGTGCCAGCGGTTATGACATAAAAAACATTCAGTACTTC. Its translation: CASGYDIKNIQYF.

This clonotype turned up a few times. The chain uses TRBV5-6 and TRBJ2-1, with unresolved D. The CDR3 has 15 residues. CDR1 SGHDT and CDR2 YYEEEE come from the germline V gene. V lost 1 base to trimming and J lost 5 bases, with 13 bases between them. Written as DNA, the CDR3 is TGTGCCAGCAGCTTGAAAAGGGCGGCAAACAATGAGCAGTTCTTC. This encodes CASSLKRAANNEQFF.

This clonotype was found a few times. Because the CDR3 is missing its conserved closing phenylalanine or tryptophan, this is likely a read error. This sequence joins TRBV28 and TRBJ1-5; maybe TRBD1 (5 bases). CDR3 length: 15 residues. V was cut by 5 bases and J by 5 bases, with 16 bases left in between. The germline V gene encodes CDR1 MDHEN and CDR2 SYDVKM. DNA of the CDR3: TGTGCCAGCAGTGCTACCCCTCAGGGTTATCAGCCCCAGCATTCT. This codes for CASSATPQGYQPQHS.

The genes are TRBV6-5 and TRBJ2-7, with 7 bases matching TRBD2. Germline-derived CDR1 and CDR2 are MNHEY and SVGAGI. The CDR3 extends over 15 amino acids. J was trimmed by 2 bases and V by 9 bases; bases with no gene match: 13. The DNA of the CDR3 is TGTGCCAGAAGCTCCGCTGTAGCGGGCGCCTACGAGCAGTACTTC. This codes for CARSSAVAGAYEQYF.

This clonotype has only a few counts. A much more abundant neighbour one base away suggests this may be a read error. The V and J genes are TRBV6-2 or TRBV6-3 and TRBJ1-4, with TRBD1 matching 8 bases. The CDR3 sequence is 17 residues long. Germline lookup yields CDR1 MNHEY and CDR2 SVGEGT. CDR3 protein: CAGSKGQERSTNEKLFF. In nucleotides, the CDR3 is TGTGCCGGCAGTAAGGGACAGGAGAGATCAACTAATGAAAAACTGTTTTTT.